Listed below are T cell receptor beta chains from one sample, sequenced in a study of T cell responses to AZD1222 COVID-19 vaccine. Assay used: immunoSEQ multiplex PCR; TCRdb lists only in-frame clones, some missing. Among about 110,000 clones listed, 87% were seen once. The sequencing used peripheral blood, collected on day 0 of AZD1222 vaccination. The receptors were sampled from an adult in good health. The conserved cysteine and the conserved F or W are not part of the CDR3 here. The D gene is left open where the match is weak.

TRBV10-3,NA,AISAAAGAGNTIY
TRBV3-1/TRBV3-2,NA,ASSQVGRGATNEKLF
TRBV27,TRBD1,ASSRTGVGEKLF
TRBV4-3,NA,ASSQDRGPYNEQF
TRBV7-9,TRBD1,ASIEGQLNTEAF
TRBV7-2,NA,ASSLARGTLYNEQF
TRBV5-1,TRBD2,ASSLTSGGYEQY
TRBV7-7,NA,ASSLLGLGWETQY
TRBV5-1,TRBD2,ASSFAQRGNEQF
TRBV6-5,TRBD2,ASSYLGTSGGNEQF
TRBV28,NA,AVYKSGNTIY
TRBV7-9,TRBD1,ASSRGTGNTEAF
TRBV15,TRBD1,ATSRDLFGTGNAGANVLT
TRBV19,NA,ASSIRRNQPQH
TRBV5-5,NA,ASSLDSWSNQPQH